This T cell receptor beta chain was captured in a study of CD8 T cells in ankylosing spondylitis. Regarding the study as a whole: A TCR beta motif of roughly 8 highly homologous variants seemed to mark ankylosing spondylitis blood.

TCRdb called the 5' RACE reads again in MiXCR, with one record for every CDR3 protein. The data contain hundreds of thousands of distinct CDR3 sequences, about 24% of them seen just once; the ten biggest clones take up 0.75% to 0.9%. In regard to this clonotype: Its antigen is not identified.

Germline CDR1 is ENHRY and CDR2 is SYGVKD. This CDR3 is 12 amino acids long. Losses at the gene ends were 4 bases for V and 3 bases for J; bases not matched to a gene: 0. This sequence was found in a male donor with ankylosing spondylitis. The sample taken for sequencing was blood, either unsorted or a sorted T cell fraction (not recorded which). V and J are TRBV10-3 and TRBJ2-7; 7 nucleotides align to TRBD1. This CDR3 is CAISGTGYEQYV. The DNA for the CDR3 is TGTGCCATCAGTGGGACAGGCTACGAGCAGTACGTC.